What follows is one T cell receptor (beta chain) and its context. This entry is derived from a study of blood T cell repertoires in COVID-19. Study information: The United States, Italy and Spain provided the acute and convalescent COVID-19 samples. T cells, B-cell-depleted T cells, or PBMCs supplied cDNA or gDNA.

This CDR3 contains 17 residues. V lost 2 bases and J lost 2, with 19 bases in between. In germline, CDR1 is MRHNA, CDR2 SNTAGT. Original processing methods: Reference gene primer amplification gave estimated nucleated cell counts. Clones were sequenced by immunoSEQ multiplex PCR, and TCRdb holds only the in-frame ones, with some missing. That table furnishes V, J and clone size, whereas the DNA furnished D and trimming. Of about 90,000 clones in the sample, about 86% are singletons; the top ten hold less than 2%. The chain uses TRBV6-4 and TRBJ2-7; D remains ambiguous. The origin of this receptor is a man aged 80 or over with acute or convalescent COVID-19. The sequencing sample was made of peripheral blood. The CDR3 region is CASSDPTLLGGPYEQYF. The DNA of the CDR3 is TGTGCCAGCAGTGACCCGACCCTGCTAGGCGGTCCCTACGAGCAGTACTTC.